Presented here are 21 T cell receptor beta chains from one specimen sequenced in a study of shared T cell receptors in the human thymus. Produced via immunoSEQ multiplex PCR; TCRdb's table is partial and in-frame only. Here the sample spans about 380,000 clones, around 93% being singletons. The sequencing input was thymocytes. The receptor set was obtained from a human donor.

The J gene is TRBJ2-7, the V gene TRBV5-1, with 7 bases aligning to TRBD1. Losses at the gene ends were 4 bases for V and 4 bases for J; bases not matched to a gene: 11. The CDR3 covers 15 residues. Germline CDR1 SGHRS, CDR2 YFSETQ. DNA for the CDR3: TGCGCCAGCAGCCACCCGACAACGACAGGGTACGAGCAGTACTTC. It is translated as CASSHPTTTGYEQYF.

V is TRBV19 and J is TRBJ2-7, with 7 bases that match TRBD1. V lost 1 base and J lost 5; bases outside the gene matches: 5. Germline V lookup: CDR1 LNHDA, CDR2 SQIVND (reference sequence). CDR3 length: 14 amino acids. This CDR3 is CASSIGPQGNEQYF. The CDR3 DNA is TGTGCCAGTAGTATAGGCCCACAGGGGAACGAGCAGTACTTC.

The chain employs TRBV10-3 and TRBJ1-3; D remains ambiguous. Trimming removed 5 bases at V and 0 bases at J, with 11 bases between. The CDR3 length is 15 residues. The germline CDR1 and CDR2 sequences are ENHRY and SYGVKD. The CDR3, as DNA: TGTGCCATCAGTTGGGTCAGAGCCTCTGGAAACACCATATATTTT. Protein: CAISWVRASGNTIYF.

V and J are TRBV27 and TRBJ1-2; D uncertain. This CDR3 comprises 9 residues. The V end was cut by 7 bases, the J end by 8 bases, with 5 bases between. Per the germline V gene, CDR1 is MNHEY and CDR2 is SMNVEV (reference sequence). This chain's CDR3 is CASKVGYTF. CDR3 sequence (DNA): TGTGCCAGCAAGGTGGGCTACACCTTC.

V gene TRBV29-1 combines with J gene TRBJ1-2; maybe TRBD1 (5 bases). CDR1 and CDR2 from the germline V gene are SQVTM and ANQGSEA. Trimming shortened V by 6 bases and J by 5 bases, and 13 bases separated the two germline ends. The CDR3 runs 12 residues. In nucleotides, the CDR3 is TGCAGCGTGGCCCCAGGGAGTTATGGCTACACCTTC. It translates to CSVAPGSYGYTF.

The V call is TRBV30, the J call TRBJ2-1; no reliable D call. Germline V lookup: CDR1 GTSNPN, CDR2 SVGIG (reference sequence). The CDR3 is 17 amino acids. V lost 4 bases and J lost 0, with 19 bases in between. The CDR3 DNA reads as TGTGCCTGGACAAGGACCCGGACCGTAAGCTCCTACAATGAGCAGTTCTTC. It translates to CAWTRTRTVSSYNEQFF.

A single count supports this clone. V usage is TRBV6-1 and J usage is TRBJ1-1; TRBD1 matches at 7 bases. CDR3 length: 13 amino acids. Trimming at V came to 8 bases and at J to 2 bases, leaving 5 bases not matched to a gene. Germline V gives CDR1 MNHNS, CDR2 SASEGT. CDR3 coding DNA: TGTGCCAGCTGTCACAGGGGCAACACTGAAGCTTTCTTT. Translated: CASCHRGNTEAFF.

V usage is TRBV6-4 and J usage is TRBJ1-5, with a possible D match to TRBD1 (6 bases). The V end lost 3 bases, the J end lost 9 bases, and 12 bases lay between the germline ends. CDR1 is MRHNA, CDR2 SNTAGT, per germline. The CDR3 extends over 13 amino acids. CDR3 in DNA: TGTGCCAGCAGTGAGGACAGACTCGCGCCCCAGCATTTT. As protein: CASSEDRLAPQHF.

The chain employs TRBV7-3 and TRBJ2-2; the D gene is possibly TRBD2 (6 bases). The CDR3 spans 14 residues. From germline, CDR1 is SGHTA and CDR2 FQGTGA. With 7 bases removed from V and 3 bases from J, the gap between germline ends came to 12 bases. The CDR3 region is CASTLPGDTGELFF. The CDR3 DNA sequence: TGTGCCAGCACTCTACCGGGGGACACCGGGGAGCTGTTTTTT.

A single count supports this clone. The genes are TRBV28 and TRBJ2-3, with 10 bases aligning to TRBD2. Per the germline V gene, CDR1 is MDHEN and CDR2 is SYDVKM. After removal of 6 bases from V and 0 bases from J, the junction contained 24 bases not matched to a gene. This CDR3 contains 22 residues. Here the CDR3 reads CASRTGGGKEREGLHSTDTQYF. The DNA of the CDR3 is TGTGCCAGCAGGACCGGCGGGGGAAAAGAGCGGGAGGGACTTCATAGCACAGATACGCAGTATTTT.

The rearrangement links TRBV30 to TRBJ2-7, with a tentative D call TRBD2 (5 bases). V gave up 8 bases and J gave up 2 bases, with 28 bases separating them. The CDR3 contains 17 residues. Germline V CDR1 and CDR2: GTSNPN, SVGIG (reference sequence). CDR3 DNA: TGTGCCCGGGGAGCTAATAGGCGGTGGGGATCAGCCTACGAGCAGTACTTC. This gives the protein CARGANRRWGSAYEQYF.

The V call is TRBV7-8, the J call TRBJ1-4, with 9 bases aligning to TRBD1. The V gene end was trimmed by 5 bases and the J gene end by 7 bases; junction bases not matched to a gene: 8. In germline, CDR1 is SGHVS, CDR2 FQNEAQ. The CDR3 runs to 15 residues. The CDR3 DNA reads TGTGCCAGCAGCCTTTGGGACAGGGCGGGTGAAAAACTGTTTTTT. Translation gives CASSLWDRAGEKLFF.

The CDR3: CASSVERETFFEQYF. In DNA, the CDR3 is TGTGCCAGCAGCGTAGAGCGGGAGACGTTTTTCGAGCAGTACTTC. V and J are TRBV9 and TRBJ2-7, with 8 bases aligning to TRBD2. Germline loops: CDR1 SGDLS, CDR2 YYNGEE. Unmatched junction bases numbered 8, after V lost 0 bases and J lost 6 bases. This CDR3 has 15 residues.

The chain recombines TRBV10-3 with TRBJ2-2; possibly TRBD2 for D (5 bases). This CDR3 region has 14 residues. Trimming removed 5 bases from V and 5 bases from J, with 12 bases in between. The germline V gene encodes CDR1 ENHRY and CDR2 SYGVKD. CDR3 DNA: TGTGCCATCAGTTCCCAAAAGCGGACCGGGGAGCTGTTTTTT. The encoded protein is CAISSQKRTGELFF.

The rearrangement joins TRBV6-5 to TRBJ2-1, with 13 positions matching TRBD2. The CDR3 runs to 15 residues. V shed 5 bases, J shed 7 bases, and the junction held 5 bases outside the gene matches. Looked up from germline, CDR1 is MNHEY and CDR2 is SVGAGI. CDR3 sequence (DNA): TGTGCCAGCAGTCCAGGGACTAGCGGGAAAAATGAGCAGTTCTTC. Translating it yields CASSPGTSGKNEQFF.

The chain employs TRBV6-5 and TRBJ1-2; 7 bases are a match to TRBD1. After removal of 7 bases from V and 7 bases from J, the junction contained 9 bases not matched to a gene. This CDR3 comprises 13 residues. The germline V gene encodes CDR1 MNHEY and CDR2 SVGAGI. As DNA, the CDR3 is TGTGCCAGCATTGGAGGGGGCGTTGGTGGCTACACCTTC. It specifies CASIGGGVGGYTF.

The chain combines TRBV19 with TRBJ2-1; no clear D gene. The germline CDR1 and CDR2 sequences are LNHDA and SQIVND (reference sequence). CDR3 length: 13 amino acids. V lost 3 bases, J lost 2 bases, and 5 bases lay in between. The DNA for the CDR3 is TGTGCCAGTAGTATGTCCCCCTACAATGAGCAGTTCTTC. It translates to CASSMSPYNEQFF.

As DNA, the CDR3 is TGTGCCATGCGACAGGGTAGATCCTACGAGCAGTACTTC. Its protein product is CAMRQGRSYEQYF. The chain links TRBV6-4 to TRBJ2-7; 7 positions match TRBD1. Losses at the gene ends were 10 bases for V and 1 base for J; bases not matched to a gene: 7. CDR1 and CDR2 (germline): MRHNA, SNTAGT. There are 13 residues in the CDR3.

The chain carries TRBV4-2 and TRBJ1-2; TRBD1 aligns across 8 bases. CDR1 and CDR2 (germline): LGHNA, YNFKEQ. The CDR3 totals 18 residues. With V trimmed by 2 bases and J by 2 bases, 13 bases remained unmatched. The CDR3 DNA follows: TGTGCCAGCAGCCAACACGTGGACAGGGCAGAGGCGAACTATGGCTACACCTTC. Residues: CASSQHVDRAEANYGYTF.

This chain joins TRBV28 and TRBJ2-1; 9 bases are shared with TRBD2. Trimming took 5 bases from V and 0 from J; bases not matched to a gene: 2. The CDR3 has 15 amino acids. Germline CDR1 reads MDHEN; CDR2 reads SYDVKM. The CDR3 sequence: CASSDSGSSYNEQFF. CDR3 bases: TGTGCCAGCAGTGATAGCGGGAGCTCCTACAATGAGCAGTTCTTC.

The rearrangement uses TRBV7-2 and TRBJ2-1; possible D gene TRBD2, 6 bases. The V end was cut by 1 base, the J end by 10 bases, with 20 bases between. This CDR3 spans 16 amino acids. Germline V lookup: CDR1 SGHTA, CDR2 FQGNSA. CDR3 region: CASSLGCPGGIGEQFF. The CDR3 nucleotides are TGTGCCAGCAGCTTAGGGTGCCCGGGCGGGATCGGGGAGCAGTTCTTC.